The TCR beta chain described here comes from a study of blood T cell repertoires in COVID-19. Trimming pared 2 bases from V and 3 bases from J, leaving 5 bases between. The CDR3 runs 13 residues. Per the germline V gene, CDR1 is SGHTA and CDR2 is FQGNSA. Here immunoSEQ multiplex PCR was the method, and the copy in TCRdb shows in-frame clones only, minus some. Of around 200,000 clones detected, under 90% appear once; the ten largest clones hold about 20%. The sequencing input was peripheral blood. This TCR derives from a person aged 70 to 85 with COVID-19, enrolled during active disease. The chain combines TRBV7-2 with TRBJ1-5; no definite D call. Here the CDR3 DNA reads TGTGCCAGCAGCTTAACGGTCAATCAGCCCCAGCATTTT. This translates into CASSLTVNQPQHF.